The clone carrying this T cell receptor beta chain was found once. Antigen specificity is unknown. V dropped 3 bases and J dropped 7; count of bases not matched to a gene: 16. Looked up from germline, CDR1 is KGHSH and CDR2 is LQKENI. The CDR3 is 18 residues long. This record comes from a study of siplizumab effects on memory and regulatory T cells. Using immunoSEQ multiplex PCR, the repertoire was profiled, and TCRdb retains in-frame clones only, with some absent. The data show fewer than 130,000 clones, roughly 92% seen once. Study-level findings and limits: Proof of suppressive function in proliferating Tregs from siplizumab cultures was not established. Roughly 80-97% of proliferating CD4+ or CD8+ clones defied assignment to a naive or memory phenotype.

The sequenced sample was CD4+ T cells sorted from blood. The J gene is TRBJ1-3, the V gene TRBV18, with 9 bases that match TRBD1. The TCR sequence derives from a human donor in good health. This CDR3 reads CASSPLAGTGKVLNTIYF. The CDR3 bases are TGTGCCAGCTCACCCCTCGCCGGGACAGGGAAGGTTCTGAACACCATATATTTT.